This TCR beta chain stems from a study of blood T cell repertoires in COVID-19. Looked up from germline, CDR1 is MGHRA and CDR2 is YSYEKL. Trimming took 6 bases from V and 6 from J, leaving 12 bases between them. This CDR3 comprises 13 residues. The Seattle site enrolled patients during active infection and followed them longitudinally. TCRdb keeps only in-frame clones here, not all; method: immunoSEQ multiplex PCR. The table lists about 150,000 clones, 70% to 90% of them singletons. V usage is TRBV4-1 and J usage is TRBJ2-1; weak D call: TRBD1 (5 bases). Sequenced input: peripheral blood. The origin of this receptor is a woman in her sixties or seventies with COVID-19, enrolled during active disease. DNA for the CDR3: TGCGCCAGCAGAGGGGCAGGAGCCAATGAGCAGTTCTTC. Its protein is CASRGAGANEQFF.